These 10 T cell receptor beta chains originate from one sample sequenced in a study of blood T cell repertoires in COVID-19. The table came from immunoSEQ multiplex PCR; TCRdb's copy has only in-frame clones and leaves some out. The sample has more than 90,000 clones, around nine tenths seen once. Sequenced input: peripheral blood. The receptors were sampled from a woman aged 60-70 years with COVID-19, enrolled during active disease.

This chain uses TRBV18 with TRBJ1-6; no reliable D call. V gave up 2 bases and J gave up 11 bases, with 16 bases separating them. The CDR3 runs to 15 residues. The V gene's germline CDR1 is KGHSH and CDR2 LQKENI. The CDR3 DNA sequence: TGTGCCAGCTCACCAGGAAGGCGGGCAAGCGCACCCCTCCACTTT. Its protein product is CASSPGRRASAPLHF.

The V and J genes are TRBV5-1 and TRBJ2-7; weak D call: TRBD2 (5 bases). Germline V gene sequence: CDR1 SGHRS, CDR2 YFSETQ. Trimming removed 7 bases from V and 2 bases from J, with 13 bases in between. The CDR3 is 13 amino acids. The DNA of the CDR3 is TGCGCCAGCGGACCGGACTGGCCCTACGAGCAGTACTTC. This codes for CASGPDWPYEQYF.

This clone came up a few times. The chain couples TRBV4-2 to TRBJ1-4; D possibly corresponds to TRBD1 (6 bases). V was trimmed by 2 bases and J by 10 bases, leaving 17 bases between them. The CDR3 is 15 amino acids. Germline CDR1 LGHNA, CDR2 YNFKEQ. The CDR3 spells CASSQPRDIVGKLFF. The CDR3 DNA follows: TGTGCCAGCAGCCAACCTAGGGACATTGTGGGAAAACTGTTTTTT.

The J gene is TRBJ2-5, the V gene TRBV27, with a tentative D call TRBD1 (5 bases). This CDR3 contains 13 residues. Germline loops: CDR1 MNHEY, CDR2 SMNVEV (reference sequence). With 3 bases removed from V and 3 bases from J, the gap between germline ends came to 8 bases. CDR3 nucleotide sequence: TGTGCCAGCAGTTTCTTCAGGGAAGAGACCCAGTACTTC. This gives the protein CASSFFREETQYF.

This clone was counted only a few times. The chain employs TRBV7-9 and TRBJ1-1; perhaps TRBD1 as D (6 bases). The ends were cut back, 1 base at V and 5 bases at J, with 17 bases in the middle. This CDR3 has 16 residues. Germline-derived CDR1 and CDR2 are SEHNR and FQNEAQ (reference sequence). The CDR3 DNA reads TGTGCCAGCAGCTTAGGGTCAGGGGATAGTAAAACTGAAGCTTTCTTT. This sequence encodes CASSLGSGDSKTEAFF.

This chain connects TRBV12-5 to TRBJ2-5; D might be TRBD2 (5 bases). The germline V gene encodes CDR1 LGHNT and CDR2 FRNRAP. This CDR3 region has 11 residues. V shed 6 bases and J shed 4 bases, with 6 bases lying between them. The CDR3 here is CASGGGETQYF. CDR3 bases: TGTGCTAGTGGAGGAGGAGAGACCCAGTACTTC.

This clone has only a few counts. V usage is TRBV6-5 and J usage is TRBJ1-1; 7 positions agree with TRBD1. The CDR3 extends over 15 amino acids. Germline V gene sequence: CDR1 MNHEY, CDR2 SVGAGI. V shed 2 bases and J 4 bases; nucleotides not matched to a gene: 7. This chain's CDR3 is CASSYAEGAVTEAFF. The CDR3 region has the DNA TGTGCCAGCAGTTACGCGGAGGGGGCCGTCACTGAAGCTTTCTTT.

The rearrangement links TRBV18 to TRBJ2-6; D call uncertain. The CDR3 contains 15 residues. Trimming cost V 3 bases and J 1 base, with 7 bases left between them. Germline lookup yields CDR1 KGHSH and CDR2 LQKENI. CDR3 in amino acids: CASSPRGSGANVLTF. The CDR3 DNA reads TGTGCCAGCTCACCCCGCGGATCTGGGGCCAACGTCCTGACTTTC.

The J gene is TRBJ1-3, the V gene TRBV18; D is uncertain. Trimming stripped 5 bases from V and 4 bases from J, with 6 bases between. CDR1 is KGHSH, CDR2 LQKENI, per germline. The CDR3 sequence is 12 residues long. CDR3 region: CASSELGNTIYF. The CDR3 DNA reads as TGTGCCAGCTCAGAACTAGGAAACACCATATATTTT. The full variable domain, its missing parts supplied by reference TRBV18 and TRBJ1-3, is NAGVMQNPRHLVRRRGQEARLRCSPMKGHSHVYWYRQLPEEGLKFMVYLQKENIIDESGMPKERFSAEFPKEGPSILRIQQVVRGDSAAYFCASSELGNTIYFGEGSWLTVV.

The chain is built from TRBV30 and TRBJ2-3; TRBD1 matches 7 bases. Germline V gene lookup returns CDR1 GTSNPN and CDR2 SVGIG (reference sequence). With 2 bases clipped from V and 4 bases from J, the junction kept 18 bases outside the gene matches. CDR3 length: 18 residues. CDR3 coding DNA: TGTGCCTGGAGTTCCGGATTCCTAACAGGGGCCTTCGCAGATACGCAGTATTTT. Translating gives CAWSSGFLTGAFADTQYF.